The clone carrying this TCR beta chain appeared once. V lost 3 bases, J lost 0 bases, and 6 bases lay in between. Germline CDR1 is GTSNPN and CDR2 is SVGIG (reference sequence). The CDR3 covers 13 residues. The record originates from a study of CD8+ T cells in alopecia areata. Study in general: Patients received oral tofacitinib, 5 to 10 mg twice daily, for moderate-to-severe alopecia areata. Tofacitinib lasted 6 to 18 months, then 6 months off drug.

In each case, RNA was isolated and then reverse transcribed into cDNA as the sequencing template. TCRdb keeps only in-frame clones here, not all; method: immunoSEQ multiplex PCR. This table holds 130,000 to 150,000 clones, around 49% found once. The gene calls are TRBV30 and TRBJ2-1; D assignment may be TRBD1 or TRBD2 (5 bases each). The sample was CD4+ T cells sorted from blood, taken at week 0. The TCR was taken from a human donor with alopecia areata. CDR3 sequence: CAWRRGSYNEQFF. CDR3 nucleotides: TGTGCCTGGAGGAGGGGCTCCTACAATGAGCAGTTCTTC. Using reference TRBV30 and TRBJ2-1 for the parts outside the CDR3, the full variable domain is SQTIHQWPATLVQPVGSPLSLECTVEGTSNPNLYWYRQAAGRGLQLLFYSVGIGQISSEVPQNLSASRPQDRQFILSSKKLLLSDSGFYLCAWRRGSYNEQFFGPGTRLTVL.